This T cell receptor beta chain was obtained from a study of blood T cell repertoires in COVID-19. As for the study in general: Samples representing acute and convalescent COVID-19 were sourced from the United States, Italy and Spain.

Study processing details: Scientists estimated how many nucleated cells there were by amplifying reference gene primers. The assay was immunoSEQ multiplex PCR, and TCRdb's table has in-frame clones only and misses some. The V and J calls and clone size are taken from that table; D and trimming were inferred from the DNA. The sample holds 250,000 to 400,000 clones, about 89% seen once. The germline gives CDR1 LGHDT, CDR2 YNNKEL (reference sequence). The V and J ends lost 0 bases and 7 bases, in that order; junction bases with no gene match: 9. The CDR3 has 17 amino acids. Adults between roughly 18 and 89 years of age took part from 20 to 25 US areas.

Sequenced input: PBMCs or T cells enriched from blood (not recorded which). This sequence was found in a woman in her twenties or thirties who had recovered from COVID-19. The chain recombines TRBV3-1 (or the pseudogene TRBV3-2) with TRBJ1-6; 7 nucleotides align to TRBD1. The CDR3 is CASSQDLWTGLNSPLHF. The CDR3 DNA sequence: TGTGCCAGCAGCCAAGATCTCTGGACAGGTCTGAATTCACCCCTCCACTTT.